This TCR beta chain is drawn from a study of PD-1 blockade in classical Hodgkin lymphoma. Study as a whole: A 3 mg/kg intravenous dose of nivolumab was received by patients every 2 weeks. The study's findings and limits: After ASCT, patients who started nivolumab under 1 year later were excluded. Reported findings placed baseline TCR diversity lower in newly diagnosed patients (compared with healthy donors). By C4D1, CD4+ diversity increased significantly, especially in complete responders.

Sequencing used immunoSEQ multiplex PCR; TCRdb keeps in-frame clones, though not all of them. The data show around 57,000 clones, around nine tenths seen once. Time point noted: cycle 4 day 1 (C4D1), after 6 weeks of nivolumab. Relapse after autologous stem cell transplantation occurred in every patient, and brentuximab vedotin exposure varied. Regarding this clone: Its antigen is still unknown.

The CDR3 covers 13 residues. The V gene's germline CDR1 is SNHLY and CDR2 FYNNEI. The V end was cut by 6 bases, the J end by 0 bases, with 8 bases between. The sequence was obtained from a human donor with classical Hodgkin lymphoma. Sequenced material: peripheral blood mononuclear cells (PBMCs), taken before the fourth cycle of nivolumab. The chain employs TRBV2 and TRBJ1-1; D is uncertain. This CDR3 reads CASRKGMNTEAFF. CDR3 coding DNA: TGTGCCAGCAGAAAGGGAATGAACACTGAAGCTTTCTTT.